This T cell receptor (beta chain) is drawn from a study of PD-L1 blockade in urothelial cancer. The sample's time point: peripheral blood 6 weeks after treatment start. Germline CDR1 reads SGHTA; CDR2 reads FQGTGA. This CDR3 comprises 14 residues. V shed 4 bases and J shed 3 bases, with 13 bases lying between them. Method: immunoSEQ multiplex PCR; TCRdb's copy keeps in-frame clones and lacks some. This sample has tens of thousands of clones, with 88% found just once. This receptor was identified in a man aged 55-75 years with urothelial cancer. The sequenced sample was PBMCs, obtained around atezolizumab (anti-PD-L1) treatment. The chain uses TRBV7-3 and TRBJ2-7, with D unresolved. In nucleotides, the CDR3 is TGTGCCAGCAGCTCCCCATTCTCGGGCTACGAGCAGTACTTC. Protein: CASSSPFSGYEQYF.